This TCR beta chain is drawn from a study of OX40 agonist ivuxolimab in advanced cancers. Broader study findings: Partly responding patients at 0.1-3.0 mg/kg showed some of the smallest clonal expansion. Which antigen the expanded peripheral T cells recognized is unknown.

Produced via immunoSEQ multiplex PCR; TCRdb's table is partial and in-frame only. Here the sample spans 100,000 to 150,000 clones, approximately 90% being singletons. Concerning this clone: Its antigen is not identified.

Here the sequenced sample was CD4+ or CD8+ T cells sorted from blood, taken in a trial of the OX40 agonist ivuxolimab. The clonotype was recovered from an adult with an advanced solid tumor such as melanoma, head and neck, liver or kidney cancer.

CDR3 nucleotides: TGTGCCAGCAGAACCGGGACAGGGTACTACGAGCAGTACTTC. Translated, it gives CASRTGTGYYEQYF. The chain couples TRBV27 to TRBJ2-7; 9 bases match TRBD1. The CDR3 spans 14 residues. The V gene's germline CDR1 is MNHEY and CDR2 SMNVEV (reference sequence). V lost 6 bases to trimming and J lost 3 bases; unmatched junction nucleotides: 6.